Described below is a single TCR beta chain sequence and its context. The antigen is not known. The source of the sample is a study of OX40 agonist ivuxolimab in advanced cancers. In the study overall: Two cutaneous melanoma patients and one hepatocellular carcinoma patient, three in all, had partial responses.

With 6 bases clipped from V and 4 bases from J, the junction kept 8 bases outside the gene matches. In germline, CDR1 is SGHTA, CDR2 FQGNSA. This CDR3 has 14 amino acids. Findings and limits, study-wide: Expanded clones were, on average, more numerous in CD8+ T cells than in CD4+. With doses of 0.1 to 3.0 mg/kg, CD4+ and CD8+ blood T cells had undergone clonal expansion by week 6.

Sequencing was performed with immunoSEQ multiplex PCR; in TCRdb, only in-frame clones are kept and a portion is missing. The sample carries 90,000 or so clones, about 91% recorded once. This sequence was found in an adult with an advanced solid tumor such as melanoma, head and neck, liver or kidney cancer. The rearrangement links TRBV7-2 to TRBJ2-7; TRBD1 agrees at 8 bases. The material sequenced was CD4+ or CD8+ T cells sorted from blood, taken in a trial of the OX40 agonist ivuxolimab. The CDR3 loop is CASSPTTGGYEQYF. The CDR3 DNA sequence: TGTGCCAGCAGTCCAACAACAGGGGGGTACGAGCAGTACTTC.